What follows is one T cell receptor beta chain and its context. This clonotype has a count of ten or more. The antigen it binds to is not known. Qualities for individual bases were not recorded, and no much larger clone is one base off. The sample is drawn from a study of neurological immune-mediated disorders (dated by TCRdb to the late 2010s). Study-wide context: Among the approximately 34 multiple sclerosis patients, relapsing-remitting MS accounted for around 31 and secondary progressive MS accounted for 3. Using UMI-based sequencing, the study compared peripheral blood TCR-beta repertoires from patients with HTLV-I-associated myelopathy (HAM/TSP), patients with multiple sclerosis, and healthy controls. The approximately 110 TCR-beta libraries included longitudinal samples, technical triplicates and paired sorted CD4+ and CD8+ T-cell subsets alongside PBMC samples. The cohort included some 68 subjects: about 15 with HAM/TSP, about 34 with multiple sclerosis, and about 20 healthy controls. General study outcomes and caveats: In phylogenetic analysis, the repertoires of 18 of 34 MS patients grouped into a cluster of related CDR3 sequences, which suggests a possible signature at the repertoire level. Expanded clones from different subjects shared no identical CDR3 amino acid sequences, which suggests that TCR-beta repertoires were private in all groups. TCR clonal expansion was greatest in HAM/TSP patients and smallest in MS patients, who ranked below even healthy controls. The MS cluster showed no association with clinical or MRI features, and the authors stated that larger cohorts are needed.

As encoded in the germline V gene (reference sequence), CDR1 is DFQATT while CDR2 is SNEGSKA. Reading from cysteine to phenylalanine, the CDR3 counts 11 amino acids. Only CDR3 DNA is held: 33 bases, read in frame from base 1. V loses 3 bases, J loses 8 bases, and the germline ends lie 10 bases apart. cDNA synthesis used template-switch 5'RACE with a primer carrying a 10-nucleotide random unique molecular identifier tagging each TCR transcript. Each sequencing run produced over 170 million TCR-beta sequences covering 15-18 subjects. The RNeasy kit was used to extract total RNA. The KAPA Real-time Library Amplification kit was used to amplify TCR-beta VDJ regions with primers targeting the TCR constant region and the 5'RACE anchor. Sample indexes and Illumina adaptors were added in a first PCR, and a second PCR then increased library yield. The roughly 650 bp TCR product was size-selected on a 2% E-gel SizeSelection system after Ampure bead purification. Library quality was checked on a Bioanalyzer, concentration was measured with Qubit, and libraries were quantified with the Kapa Library Quantification kit before pooling. Libraries were sequenced paired-end 2 x 150 bp on an Illumina HiSeq 2500. To increase sequence diversity, roughly 24-31% phiX was spiked into each library pool. The authors processed their data as follows. The quality-filtered reads were processed with the UMI-based MiGEC pipeline, whose error correction step removed more than 80% of the raw TCR sequences. VDJ genes were aligned to IMGT germline references, and clonotypes were defined by unique CDR3 amino acid sequence plus V-J genes. Clonal expansion, Shannon diversity and CDR3 relatedness (CalcPairwiseDistances, ClusterSamples) were evaluated with VDJtools, and phylogenetic trees were built with CLCbio workbench. Using coefficient-of-variation modelling across technical triplicates, the study counted a clone as expanded if it had at least 8 unique UMIs. In-frame beta chains were kept once TCRdb had trimmed the public reads at Q25 with fastp and called clones with MiXCR. Rows with one shared CDR3 protein collapse into an entry with the most common genes and DNA. These V and J calls derive from TCRdb rather than the authors' analysis. The sample data list more than 75,000 distinct CDR3 sequences, and around 3.6% of these were observed just once. Together, the top ten hold 2.5% to 3% of the sample.

For unsorted PBMC libraries, 2 million PBMCs were used after storage in RNAlater at -80 degrees C until RNA extraction. Multiple sclerosis patients were enrolled in a US clinical protocol evaluating disease progression by magnetic resonance imaging. Peripheral blood was subjected to Ficoll-Hypaque density gradient centrifugation to isolate PBMCs, which were then cryopreserved in liquid nitrogen. The sequencing sample was made of PBMCs. The V gene is TRBV20-1 and the J gene is TRBJ1-2; the best D guess is TRBD1, with 5 bases matching. This clonotype was obtained from a woman between 45 and 65 years old with multiple sclerosis. CDR3 reads: CSASGSGGYTF. Read as DNA, the sequence is TGCAGTGCTAGCGGGTCAGGGGGCTACACCTTC.